The sequence of this T cell receptor (beta chain) was determined in a study of CD8 T cells in Susac syndrome. Study results and caveats: The study recognized that its TCR sequencing and HLA analysis covered a relatively small number of individuals.

cDNA came from about 0.5 to 1 ug RNA primed by random hexamers. Amplification of TCR beta CDR3 across 54 Vbeta and 13 Jbeta was performed with immunoSEQ multiplex PCR. One entry per CDR3 protein, called by TCRdb with MiXCR from the immunoSEQ multiplex PCR reads. The repertoire holds around 180,000 distinct CDR3 sequences, with roughly 94% as singletons. Recently defined diagnostic criteria classed the Susac syndrome patients as definite or probable. Negative isolation yielded the CD8+ and CD4+ T cells, while FACS enriched the TEMRA cells. This clonotype has just one count. What it recognizes is unknown. This CDR3 has 16 residues. V shed 0 bases and J 4 bases; nucleotides not matched to a gene: 6. Germline-derived CDR1 and CDR2 are SGHVS and FQNEAQ.

Sequencing was carried out using CD4+ T cells from PBMCs. The sequence was obtained from a human donor with Susac syndrome. The chain has TRBV7-8 and TRBJ2-1; 7 bases are shared with TRBD2. The CDR3 spells CASSLATPSGYNEQFF. CDR3 DNA: TGTGCCAGCAGCTTAGCGACGCCTAGCGGTTACAATGAGCAGTTCTTC.